A single sample gave rise to the 5 T cell receptor beta chains below, sequenced in a study of neurological immune-mediated disorders (dated by TCRdb to about 2019). The receptor library was made with 5' RACE. The data were produced on an Illumina HiSeq 2500. TCRdb trimmed the raw reads at Q25, called clones with MiXCR and kept productive beta chains. One record per CDR3 amino acid sequence lists the most common genes and DNA. The sample includes about 25,000 distinct CDR3 sequences, with about 3.5% observed a single time. The ten biggest clones cover around 7.1% of the sample. Source material: PBMCs. The receptors stem from a woman aged 25 to 39 with multiple sclerosis.

There are a few counts of this clonotype. Given a much more abundant clone one base away, this may be a read error. This chain links TRBV5-1 with TRBJ2-1; no firm D call. V dropped 4 bases and J dropped 1 base, with 12 bases sitting between them. The CDR3 spans 15 residues. Germline CDR1 reads SGHRS; CDR2 reads YFSETQ. The CDR3 sequence is CASSPPLRSYNEQFF. The CDR3 region has the DNA TGCGCCAGCAGCCCACCGCTAAGATCCTACAATGAGCAGTTCTTC.

This clonotype was detected ten times or more. The chain has TRBV4-2 and TRBJ2-1; a possible D gene is TRBD2 (7 bases). V was pared by 4 bases and J by 4 bases, with 11 bases between. The CDR3 spans 14 residues. CDR1 is LGHNA, CDR2 YNFKEQ, per germline. The chain's CDR3 is CASSRGGEYNEQFF. The CDR3 DNA follows: TGTGCCAGCAGCCGAGGGGGGGAGTACAATGAGCAGTTCTTC.

This clonotype was seen at least ten times. The chain recombines TRBV10-3 with TRBJ1-1, with D possibly matching TRBD1 (5 bases). In germline, CDR1 is ENHRY, CDR2 SYGVKD. The V end was cut by 9 bases, the J end by 1 base, with 15 bases between. The CDR3 loop spans 14 amino acids. The CDR3 here is CAIQDRPENTEAFF. CDR3 coding DNA: TGTGCCATACAGGACCGCCCGGAGAACACTGAAGCTTTCTTT.

This clonotype was seen at least ten times. V gene TRBV18 combines with J gene TRBJ2-7; D unclear. Germline V gene lookup returns CDR1 KGHSH and CDR2 LQKENI. The ends were cut back, 2 bases at V and 0 bases at J, with 8 bases in the middle. The CDR3 spans 14 residues. This CDR3 reads CASSPERFSYEQYF. Written as DNA, the CDR3 is TGTGCCAGCTCACCAGAACGGTTCTCCTACGAGCAGTACTTC.

The table lists this clonotype with many counts. This sequence joins TRBV20-1 and TRBJ2-7; 8 bases are shared with TRBD1. Per the germline V gene, CDR1 is DFQATT and CDR2 is SNEGSKA (reference sequence). The CDR3 is 12 residues long. The trim removed 6 bases at V and 2 bases at J, leaving 3 bases unmatched. Written as DNA, the CDR3 is TGCAGTGCGTCGGGACAGGCCTACGAGCAGTACTTC. This translates into CSASGQAYEQYF.